One sample yielded the 20 T cell receptor beta chains listed below, sequenced in a study of shared clonotypes between healthy human individuals. Assay used: immunoSEQ multiplex PCR; TCRdb lists only in-frame clones, some missing. The table shows around 1,900,000 clones, with about 94% occurring only once. Naive-designated CD8 cells lacked CD45RO, were positively enriched for CCR7, and omitted terminally differentiated effector memory CD45RA+ cells. Sequencing used naive CD8+ T cells from PBMCs. Every receptor here comes from a man aged 18 to 29 in good health. Some clones in this sample may be carry-over from other donors' samples.

The V gene is TRBV9, the J gene TRBJ1-3, with D perhaps matching TRBD1 (6 bases). The CDR3 covers 15 residues. Between the trimmed V and J ends, which lost 2 bases and 0 bases, there was a span of 9 bases. The germline CDR1 and CDR2 sequences are SGDLS and YYNGEE. The CDR3 spells CASSVLQGSGNTIYF. CDR3 coding DNA: TGTGCCAGCAGCGTCTTACAGGGCTCTGGAAACACCATATATTTT.

The chain has TRBV28 and TRBJ2-1; D uncertain. Germline V gene data show CDR1 as MDHEN and CDR2 as SYDVKM. Trimming left V 3 bases short and J 9 bases short, with 9 bases between. There are 12 residues in the CDR3. The CDR3 loop reads CASSFSVAEQFF. The CDR3 bases are TGTGCCAGCAGTTTCTCAGTGGCTGAGCAGTTCTTC.

The gene calls are TRBV14 and TRBJ2-3; D uncertain. The CDR3 is 15 residues long. Trimming removed 3 bases at V and 2 bases at J, with 12 bases between. Germline V CDR1 and CDR2: SGHDN, FVKESK. The CDR3 loop is CASSQGLADTDTQYF. The CDR3 DNA reads TGTGCCAGCAGCCAGGGTTTGGCAGACACAGATACGCAGTATTTT.

The chain has TRBV9 and TRBJ2-3; D not certain. Trimming cost V 4 bases and J 2 bases, with 20 bases left between them. CDR1 and CDR2 from the germline V gene are SGDLS and YYNGEE. CDR3 size: 17 residues. CDR3 amino acids: CASSPTAGRRITDTQYF. The CDR3 DNA follows: TGTGCCAGCAGCCCGACGGCCGGACGCCGAATCACAGATACGCAGTATTTT. The variable domain in full, with the rest retrieved from reference TRBV9 and TRBJ2-3, is DSGVTQTPKHLITATGQRVTLRCSPRSGDLSVYWYQQSLDQGLQFLIQYYNGEERAKGNILERFSAQQFPDLHSELNLSSLELGDSALYFCASSPTAGRRITDTQYFGPGTRLTVL.

For this clone: This sequence may be a read error, since a much larger clone differs from it by one base. The identical CDR3 is also encoded by other nucleotide sequences in the sample. This chain links TRBV5-4 with TRBJ2-7; the D is unclear. Germline lookup yields CDR1 SGHNT and CDR2 YYREEE (reference sequence). The CDR3 totals 12 residues. Trimming pared 2 bases from V and 3 bases from J, leaving 6 bases between. In nucleotides, the CDR3 is TGTGCCAGCAGCTTAGACGGCTACGAGCAGTACTTC. It encodes CASSLDGYEQYF.

The chain links TRBV27 to TRBJ2-5; D tentatively reads TRBD1 or TRBD2 (5 bases each). V lost 6 bases, J lost 5 bases, and 22 bases lay in between. Germline V gene data show CDR1 as MNHEY and CDR2 as SMNVEV (reference sequence). The CDR3 length is 16 residues. CDR3 in amino acids: CASRGVGWGGWETQYF. The CDR3 nucleotides are TGTGCCAGCAGGGGGGTGGGCTGGGGCGGGTGGGAGACCCAGTACTTC.

The chain couples TRBV7-9 to TRBJ2-5, with 9 bases aligning to TRBD1. The length of the CDR3 is 14 residues. Germline V lookup: CDR1 SEHNR, CDR2 FQNEAQ (reference sequence). V lost 5 bases to trimming and J lost 5 bases; unmatched junction nucleotides: 6. This chain's CDR3 is CASSPGTGIETQYF. CDR3 sequence (DNA): TGTGCCAGCAGCCCCGGGACAGGGATCGAGACCCAGTACTTC.

The genes are TRBV28 and TRBJ1-1; TRBD1 is a possible D gene (5 bases). This CDR3 has 13 amino acids. V was pared by 3 bases and J by 4 bases, with 9 bases between. Germline V gives CDR1 MDHEN, CDR2 SYDVKM. The DNA for the CDR3 is TGTGCCAGCAGTTTTGGGGGGAGCACTGAAGCTTTCTTT. Protein product: CASSFGGSTEAFF.

This chain links TRBV28 with TRBJ2-2, with D maybe TRBD2 (6 bases). Germline CDR1 reads MDHEN; CDR2 reads SYDVKM. This CDR3 spans 16 amino acids. Trimming took 6 bases from V and 1 from J, leaving 15 bases between them. This CDR3 is CASSRRTTQNTGELFF. The CDR3 coding sequence is TGTGCCAGCAGCAGGCGGACTACCCAGAACACCGGGGAGCTGTTTTTT.

As for this clone: Other DNA sequences in this sample translate to the same CDR3. The V and J genes are TRBV4-1 and TRBJ2-7; TRBD2 matches at 8 bases. V lost 1 base, J lost 3 bases, and 5 bases stayed unmatched. Germline CDR1 reads MGHRA; CDR2 reads YSYEKL. CDR3 length: 15 amino acids. Here the CDR3 reads CASSQGAGGNYEQYF. CDR3 bases: TGCGCCAGCAGCCAAGGGGCGGGAGGAAACTACGAGCAGTACTTC.

This chain links TRBV2 with TRBJ2-5; D might be TRBD1 (6 bases). The V gene lost 6 bases and the J gene lost 4 bases, with 21 bases spanning the gap. In germline, CDR1 is SNHLY, CDR2 FYNNEI. This CDR3 contains 16 residues. CDR3 protein: CASSGLYRAPGETQYF. Here the CDR3 DNA reads TGTGCCAGCAGCGGCCTGTACAGGGCCCCCGGAGAGACCCAGTACTTC. Full variable domain (missing parts from reference TRBV2 and TRBJ2-5): EPEVTQTPSHQVTQMGQEVILRCVPISNHLYFYWYRQILGQKVEFLVSFYNNEISEKSEIFDDQFSVERPDGSNFTLKIRSTKLEDSAMYFCASSGLYRAPGETQYFGPGTRLLVL.

The genes are TRBV30 and TRBJ1-5; D uncertain. Trimming cost V 2 bases and J 6 bases, with 8 bases left between them. The CDR3 is made up of 12 amino acids. CDR1 is GTSNPN, CDR2 SVGIG, per germline (reference sequence). CDR3: CAWSKIGQPQHF. The CDR3 coding sequence is TGTGCCTGGAGTAAAATCGGTCAGCCCCAGCATTTT.

The chain couples TRBV28 to TRBJ2-1, with D tentatively TRBD1 (6 bases). Germline loops: CDR1 MDHEN, CDR2 SYDVKM. The CDR3 covers 14 residues. The V end lost 4 bases, the J end lost 8 bases, and 15 bases lay between the germline ends. The CDR3: CASSYGQPGDEQFF. CDR3 bases: TGTGCCAGCAGTTATGGACAGCCCGGGGATGAGCAGTTCTTC. Full variable domain (rest looked up from reference TRBV28 and TRBJ2-1): DVKVTQSSRYLVKRTGEKVFLECVQDMDHENMFWYRQDPGLGLRLIYFSYDVKMKEKGDIPEGYSVSREKKERFSLILESASTNQTSMYLCASSYGQPGDEQFFGPGTRLTVL.

As to this clone: The same CDR3 can be traced to other DNA sequences in this sample. Here the CDR3 reads CASSLAVTDTQYF. DNA of the CDR3: TGTGCCAGCAGCTTGGCGGTTACAGATACGCAGTATTTT. The V call is TRBV7-6, the J call TRBJ2-3; D remains unclear. V lost 3 bases and J 3 bases, leaving 7 bases between the germline ends. The CDR3 length is 13 residues. CDR1 SGHVS and CDR2 FNYEAQ come from the germline V gene.

The V and J genes are TRBV2 and TRBJ2-7; 15 bases align to TRBD2. V lost 3 bases to trimming and J lost 10 bases; unmatched junction nucleotides: 7. Germline V gives CDR1 SNHLY, CDR2 FYNNEI. The CDR3 covers 15 residues. The CDR3 loop reads CASSEAGLAGGGQYF. Written as DNA, the CDR3 is TGTGCCAGCAGTGAGGCGGGACTAGCGGGAGGAGGACAGTACTTC.

The chain recombines TRBV7-9 with TRBJ2-1; 10 nucleotides match TRBD2. The CDR3 covers 14 residues. The germline CDR1 and CDR2 sequences are SEHNR and FQNEAQ (reference sequence). Trimming at V came to 3 bases and at J to 8 bases, leaving 4 bases not matched to a gene. The CDR3 protein is CASSLEGTSDEQFF. CDR3 coding DNA: TGTGCCAGCAGCTTGGAGGGGACTAGCGATGAGCAGTTCTTC.

Note on this clone: The junction shows a germline mismatch at one end, possibly a read error. The V call is TRBV29-1, the J call TRBJ1-2; 8 bases are a match to TRBD1. The CDR3 extends over 11 amino acids. Germline lookup yields CDR1 SQVTM and CDR2 ANQGSEA. CDR3 residues: CSVDHPRDRPF. DNA of the CDR3: TGCAGCGTTGACCATCCTAGGGACAGGCCCTTC.

This clone is a singleton in its sample. The chain joins TRBV5-1 to TRBJ2-1, with 13 positions matching TRBD2. V lost 5 bases, J lost 8 bases, and 7 bases stayed unmatched. The CDR3 covers 15 residues. Germline CDR1 reads SGHRS; CDR2 reads YFSETQ. The CDR3 sequence: CASRWTSGSWDEQFF. CDR3 nucleotides: TGCGCCAGCAGATGGACTAGCGGGAGCTGGGATGAGCAGTTCTTC.

V and J are TRBV30 and TRBJ1-1; no reliable D call. V lost 4 bases to trimming and J lost 0 bases, with 12 bases between them. CDR1 is GTSNPN and CDR2 is SVGIG in the germline V gene (reference sequence). This CDR3 is built from 14 residues. The CDR3 protein is CAWKLPWVNTEAFF. DNA of the CDR3: TGTGCCTGGAAACTGCCCTGGGTGAACACTGAAGCTTTCTTT.

The genes are TRBV7-8 and TRBJ2-6, with 7 bases identical to TRBD1. The CDR3 is 18 residues long. Germline V CDR1 and CDR2: SGHVS, FQNEAQ. The J segment lost 4 bases and the V segment lost 4 bases, leaving 13 bases of the junction unmatched. The CDR3 protein is CASSSRETGTSGANVLTF. The CDR3 region has the DNA TGTGCCAGCAGCTCGAGGGAGACAGGGACCTCCGGGGCCAACGTCCTGACTTTC.